These 15 T cell receptor beta chains came from one sample sequenced in a study of early T cells in non-severe SARS-CoV-2 infection. TCRdb re-called the 5' RACE reads through MiXCR, storing one row per CDR3 protein. The sample contains tens of thousands of distinct CDR3 sequences, roughly 15% of which appear only once. Sequenced input: whole blood. Receptors originate from an adult who was a healthcare worker with PCR-confirmed SARS-CoV-2 infection or an uninfected control (not recorded which).

This chain uses TRBV18 with TRBJ1-3; D is possibly TRBD1 (6 bases). Germline CDR1 reads KGHSH; CDR2 reads LQKENI. Trimming took 5 bases from V and 2 from J, leaving 16 bases between them. This CDR3 has 16 residues. The CDR3 nucleotides read TGTGCCAGCTCATCCCCAGGGGTAATTGCTGGAAACACCATATATTTT. Protein: CASSSPGVIAGNTIYF. The full variable domain, with the rest looked up from reference TRBV18 and TRBJ1-3, is NAGVMQNPRHLVRRRGQEARLRCSPMKGHSHVYWYRQLPEEGLKFMVYLQKENIIDESGMPKERFSAEFPKEGPSILRIQQVVRGDSAAYFCASSSPGVIAGNTIYFGEGSWLTVV.

The V call is TRBV11-2, the J call TRBJ1-1, with a possible D match to TRBD1 (5 bases). V lost 5 bases and J lost 4, with 14 bases in between. This CDR3 is built from 14 residues. Germline assignment: CDR1 SGHAT and CDR2 FQNNGV. This chain's CDR3 is CASSVLRGSTEAFF. CDR3 nucleotide sequence: TGTGCCAGCAGCGTCCTAAGGGGAAGCACTGAAGCTTTCTTT. Complete variable domain (other parts from reference TRBV11-2 and TRBJ1-1): EAGVAQSPRYKIIEKRQSVAFWCNPISGHATLYWYQQILGQGPKLLIQFQNNGVVDDSQLPKDRFSAERLKGVDSTLKIQPAKLEDSAVYLCASSVLRGSTEAFFGQGTRLTVV.

This clonotype has a handful of counts. This chain uses TRBV12-3 or TRBV12-4 with TRBJ2-3, with 11 bases fitting TRBD2. The CDR3 is 19 residues long. Trimming at V came to 0 bases and at J to 4 bases, leaving 12 bases not matched to a gene. CDR3 residues: CASSLASGKTSGASDTQYF. The CDR3 DNA reads as TGTGCCAGCAGTTTAGCGTCCGGAAAGACTAGCGGGGCCTCAGATACGCAGTATTTT.

The rearrangement links TRBV7-3 to TRBJ2-1; D not certain. The germline CDR1 and CDR2 sequences are SGHTA and FQGTGA. V lost 5 bases and J lost 2, with 13 bases in between. The CDR3 spans 15 residues. The CDR3 coding sequence is TGTGCCAGCAGCCCCGGACCTTTCACCTACAATGAGCAGTTCTTC. Encoded protein: CASSPGPFTYNEQFF.

The V gene is TRBV13, the J gene TRBJ2-4; D might be TRBD2 (5 bases). The CDR3 totals 14 residues. V lost 5 bases to trimming and J lost 9 bases, with 17 bases between them. CDR1 is PRHDT, CDR2 FYEKMQ, per germline (reference sequence). CDR3 DNA sequence: TGTGCCAGCAGCCCCCCGCCCGGGAATGCCATTCAGTACTTC. Translating gives CASSPPPGNAIQYF.

This clonotype has more than one count but fewer than ten. This chain links TRBV29-1 with TRBJ2-7; possible D gene TRBD1, 6 bases. Germline CDR1 is SQVTM and CDR2 is ANQGSEA. Between the trimmed V and J ends, which lost 7 bases and 0 bases, there was a span of 13 bases. The CDR3 spans 13 residues. For the CDR3, the DNA is TGCAGCGCAACCGGGACATCCTCCTACGAGCAGTACTTC. This encodes CSATGTSSYEQYF.

The genes are TRBV20-1 and TRBJ2-5, with 9 bases identical to TRBD2. Germline V lookup: CDR1 DFQATT, CDR2 SNEGSKA (reference sequence). The CDR3 contains 13 residues. Losses at the gene ends were 3 bases for V and 5 bases for J; bases not matched to a gene: 4. The CDR3 sequence: CSASAGGRETQYF. CDR3 sequence (DNA): TGCAGTGCTAGCGCGGGGGGGCGCGAGACCCAGTACTTC.

This clonotype occurred many times. This chain links TRBV12-3 or TRBV12-4 with TRBJ2-1; D uncertain. The V and J ends lost 3 bases and 0 bases respectively, with 9 bases between them. CDR3 length: 15 residues. The chain's CDR3 is CASSLRTGSYNEQFF. CDR3 DNA: TGTGCCAGCAGTTTGAGGACGGGCTCCTACAATGAGCAGTTCTTC.

There are a few counts of this clonotype. V is TRBV19 and J is TRBJ1-2, with D maybe TRBD1 (5 bases). Germline CDR1 and CDR2: LNHDA and SQIVND (reference sequence). V lost 4 bases and J 7 bases, leaving 19 bases between the germline ends. The CDR3 length is 15 residues. The CDR3 sequence: CASSTSRTLRGGYTF. The CDR3 DNA is TGTGCCAGTAGTACTTCCCGGACACTCCGGGGTGGCTACACCTTC.

The chain recombines TRBV28 with TRBJ2-3; D is perhaps TRBD1 or TRBD2 (5 bases each). CDR1 is MDHEN and CDR2 is SYDVKM in the germline V gene. The V and J ends lost 3 bases and 3 bases respectively, with 16 bases between them. The CDR3 consists of 16 residues. CDR3 sequence: CASSFRGRWGTDTQYF. The DNA of the CDR3 is TGTGCCAGCAGTTTCCGGGGACGGTGGGGGACAGATACGCAGTATTTT.

This clonotype was counted ten times or more. V is TRBV7-9 and J is TRBJ1-3, with D perhaps TRBD1 (5 bases). The CDR3 covers 16 residues. The germline V and J ends were trimmed by 5 bases and 0 bases, with 14 bases remaining between them. Germline CDR1 reads SEHNR; CDR2 reads FQNEAQ (reference sequence). CDR3 sequence reads: CASSPGTGNSGNTIYF. The CDR3 DNA sequence: TGTGCCAGCAGCCCTGGGACCGGAAACTCTGGAAACACCATATATTTT.

This clonotype was seen more than once but under ten times. This chain links TRBV27 with TRBJ2-1; no definite D call. Trimming took 4 bases from V and 0 from J, leaving 4 bases between them. Germline CDR1 and CDR2: MNHEY and SMNVEV (reference sequence). The CDR3 runs 13 residues. CDR3 nucleotides: TGTGCCAGCAGTTCATTCTCCTACAATGAGCAGTTCTTC. As protein: CASSSFSYNEQFF.

This clonotype was counted a few times. At one of its ends the junction is not consistent with the germline gene, which may arise from a read error. The chain joins TRBV7-7 to TRBJ2-5; D gene unclear. CDR3 length: 14 amino acids. The V gene's germline CDR1 is SSHAT and CDR2 FNYEAQ (reference sequence). The CDR3 region is CASSLHSGQETQYF. In DNA, the CDR3 is TGTGCTAGCAGCTTACACAGTGGGCAAGAGACCCAGTACTTC.

The V and J genes are TRBV4-1 and TRBJ2-5, with 11 bases aligning to TRBD2. V dropped 0 bases and J dropped 1; count of bases not matched to a gene: 10. The CDR3 sequence is 19 residues long. Germline V gene lookup returns CDR1 MGHRA and CDR2 YSYEKL. Here the CDR3 reads CASSQDPTSGGPTQETQYF. CDR3 nucleotide sequence: TGCGCCAGCAGCCAAGATCCCACTAGCGGGGGCCCCACCCAAGAGACCCAGTACTTC.

The gene calls are TRBV6-2 or TRBV6-3 and TRBJ2-2; D unresolved. V was shortened by 6 bases and J by 4 bases, with 9 bases between the two germline ends. Germline assignment: CDR1 MNHEY and CDR2 SVGEGT. The CDR3 is 13 amino acids. The CDR3 nucleotides read TGTGCCAGCAGGGAATGGGGCACCGGGGAGCTGTTTTTT. It specifies CASREWGTGELFF.